What follows is one T cell receptor beta chain and its context. The data are from a study of cytomegalovirus exposure and HLA in healthy donors. V trimming: 10 bases; J trimming: 2 bases; junction bases outside the gene matches: 9. The V gene's germline CDR1 is LNHDA and CDR2 SQIVND (reference sequence). This CDR3 region has 15 residues. The primer mix had 60 Vbeta and 13 Jbeta primers. Using immunoSEQ multiplex PCR, the repertoire was profiled, and TCRdb retains in-frame clones only, with some absent. The sample has 150,000 or so clones; roughly 85% are singletons. This clonotype was obtained from a man aged 18 to 30 in good health and CMV-seropositive. V and J are TRBV19 and TRBJ1-5; 9 bases are a match to TRBD1. Material: PBMCs. The CDR3 coding sequence is TGTGCCACCGGAAGGAGACAGGGGGGCAATCAGCCCCAGCATTTT. The encoded protein is CATGRRQGGNQPQHF.